Listed below are T cell receptor beta chains from one sample, sequenced in a study of cytomegalovirus exposure and HLA in healthy donors. Libraries were prepared by immunoSEQ multiplex PCR; TCRdb keeps only in-frame clonotypes and omits some of them. The table has 95,000 or so clones, under 90% seen once; the top ten hold less than 5%. The sample consisted of PBMCs. Receptors originate from a woman in her seventies in good health and CMV-seropositive. CDR3s include the opening cysteine and the closing phenylalanine or tryptophan. The D gene is left open where the match is weak. Rows give clone size only sometimes, using once, few, many, or a class for an expanded clone.

v_call	clone_size	d_call	j_call	cdr3_aa	cdr3_nt
TRBV18	.	TRBD1	TRBJ2-7	CASSQQGAEQYF	TGTGCCAGCTCACAACAGGGGGCCGAGCAGTACTTC
TRBV5-1	once	TRBD2	TRBJ2-7	CASSLRTSATYEQYF	TGCGCCAGCAGCCTAAGGACTAGCGCAACCTACGAGCAGTACTTC
TRBV4-3	.	.	TRBJ1-1	CASSQGQYTEAFF	TGCGCCAGCAGCCAAGGCCAGTACACTGAAGCTTTCTTT
TRBV10-3	.	TRBD2	TRBJ2-3	CATYTGLAGGVVIDTQYF	TGTGCCACCTACACAGGACTAGCGGGAGGAGTAGTTATAGATACGCAGTATTTT
TRBV30	.	.	TRBJ1-4	CAWSPQGLGEKLFF	TGTGCCTGGAGTCCACAGGGCCTAGGTGAAAAACTGTTTTTT
TRBV27	.	TRBD2	TRBJ2-5	CASSLGTSGIETQYF	TGTGCCAGCAGTTTAGGGACTAGCGGGATTGAGACCCAGTACTTC
TRBV27	.	TRBD1	TRBJ1-6	CASSRQNRGHNSPLHF	TGTGCCAGCAGTCGACAAAACAGGGGCCATAATTCACCCCTCCACTTT
TRBV11-2	once	TRBD2	TRBJ2-7	CASSFLAGVYEQYF	TGTGCCAGCAGCTTTTTAGCGGGAGTTTACGAGCAGTACTTC
TRBV7-8	once	.	TRBJ2-5	CASSFGREETQYF	TGTGCCAGCAGCTTCGGCAGGGAAGAGACCCAGTACTTC
TRBV28	once	.	TRBJ2-6	CASKEGTEYSGANVLTF	TGTGCCAGCAAGGAGGGGACAGAGTACTCTGGGGCCAACGTCCTGACTTTC
TRBV7-3	few	.	TRBJ1-1	CASSLRRIGKGTEAFF	TGTGCCAGCAGCTTACGACGGATCGGGAAGGGCACTGAAGCTTTCTTT
TRBV11-1	.	TRBD2	TRBJ2-1	CASSLVVSGRGTYNEQFF	TGTGCCAGCAGCTTAGTCGTTAGCGGGAGAGGAACCTACAATGAGCAGTTCTTC
TRBV19	.	TRBD2	TRBJ2-3	CASSSGGLSTDTQYF	TGTGCCAGTAGTAGCGGGGGACTTAGCACAGATACGCAGTATTTT
TRBV5-1	.	TRBD2	TRBJ2-3	CASKITSALSTDTQYF	TGCGCCAGCAAAATAACTAGCGCCCTTAGCACAGATACGCAGTATTTT
TRBV7-9	.	TRBD1	TRBJ2-7	CASSSPDRISYEQYF	TGTGCCAGCAGCTCTCCGGACAGGATCTCCTACGAGCAGTACTTC
TRBV6-1	.	TRBD1	TRBJ1-5	CASRETGGQPQHF	TGTGCCAGCAGGGAAACAGGGGGCCAGCCCCAGCATTTT
TRBV27	medium-sized	.	TRBJ2-7	CASSFTTAGEQYF	TGTGCCAGCAGTTTTACGACAGCCGGCGAGCAGTACTTC
TRBV18	.	TRBD2	TRBJ2-3	CASSPPTTSGRGDTQYF	TGTGCCAGCTCACCACCAACTACTAGCGGGAGGGGAGATACGCAGTATTTT
TRBV9	.	TRBD2	TRBJ2-3	CASSVGPGGTMVTQYF	TGTGCCAGCAGCGTAGGTCCGGGAGGGACCATGGTTACGCAGTATTTT
TRBV19	.	TRBD2	TRBJ2-7	CASSIGSLATEQYF	TGTGCCAGTAGTATAGGCTCACTAGCGACCGAGCAGTACTTC
TRBV29-1	.	TRBD2	TRBJ2-2	CSVRTSGSPGELFF	TGCAGCGTTCGGACTAGCGGGAGCCCCGGGGAGCTGTTTTTT
TRBV18	.	TRBD2	TRBJ2-7	CASSPGVAGVYEQYF	TGTGCCAGCTCCCCGGGGGTAGCGGGAGTCTACGAGCAGTACTTC
TRBV21-1	.	.	TRBJ2-3	CASSKVRSFLGTDTQYF	TGTGCCAGCAGCAAAGTGAGAAGCTTTCTAGGCACAGATACGCAGTATTTT
TRBV18	few	.	TRBJ2-5	CASSQGQGETQYF	TGTGCCAGCTCACAGGGGCAGGGCGAGACCCAGTACTTC
TRBV28	.	.	TRBJ2-2	CAGIGFGGGELFF	TGTGCCGGCATTGGTTTCGGCGGCGGGGAGCTGTTTTTT
TRBV4-1	.	.	TRBJ2-2	CASSQEPGNTGELFF	TGCGCCAGCAGCCAAGAACCAGGAAACACCGGGGAGCTGTTTTTT
TRBV9	.	.	TRBJ2-3	CASSAGGLSTDTQYF	TGTGCCAGCAGCGCGGGTGGGTTAAGCACAGATACGCAGTATTTT
TRBV5-4	.	.	TRBJ1-2	CASSLVTGSLYYGYTF	TGTGCCAGCAGCTTGGTAACAGGGAGTTTGTATTATGGCTACACCTTC
TRBV11-2	once	.	TRBJ2-7	CASSLVWDTAYEQYF	TGTGCCAGCAGCTTAGTATGGGACACCGCCTACGAGCAGTACTTC
TRBV28	.	TRBD1	TRBJ1-6	CASSAGQGANSPLHF	TGTGCCAGCAGTGCCGGACAGGGGGCGAATTCACCCCTCCACTTT
TRBV5-6	.	.	TRBJ1-2	CASSLTGTYGYTF	TGTGCCAGCAGCTTGACGGGGACATATGGCTACACCTTC
TRBV5-6	.	TRBD1	TRBJ2-6	CASSFEGQGAVGANVLTF	TGTGCCAGCAGCTTTGAAGGACAGGGGGCTGTTGGGGCCAACGTCCTGACTTTC
TRBV9	.	.	TRBJ2-5	CASSVLPRQETQYF	TGTGCCAGCAGCGTTCTCCCCCGCCAAGAGACCCAGTACTTC
TRBV5-6	.	TRBD1	TRBJ2-5	CASSWRLQGVRETQYF	TGTGCCAGCAGCTGGAGACTACAGGGGGTTCGGGAGACCCAGTACTTC
TRBV7-2	.	.	TRBJ1-5	CASSSSFGNQPQHF	TGTGCCAGCAGCTCCTCCTTTGGCAATCAGCCCCAGCATTTT
TRBV18	.	TRBD2	TRBJ2-5	CASSLLAGEETQYF	TGTGCCAGCTCACTACTAGCGGGAGAAGAGACCCAGTACTTC
TRBV6-1	.	TRBD2	TRBJ2-7	CASSTSGRYEQYF	TGTGCCAGCAGTACTAGCGGGAGGTACGAGCAGTACTTC
TRBV15	.	TRBD2	TRBJ2-5	CATSRGQRENGRETQYF	TGTGCCACCAGCAGAGGGCAGCGGGAGAACGGAAGGGAGACCCAGTACTTC
TRBV19	.	TRBD1	TRBJ2-1	CASSTPGGSYNEQFF	TGTGCCAGTAGTACCCCAGGGGGCTCCTACAATGAGCAGTTCTTC
TRBV6-1	.	TRBD2	TRBJ2-7	CASSDKGLAGGEQYF	TGTGCCAGCAGTGACAAGGGACTAGCGGGAGGTGAGCAGTACTTC
TRBV5-1	.	.	TRBJ2-4	CASSDGGLAGGKNIQYF	TGCGCCAGCAGCGACGGGGGATTAGCCGGGGGCAAAAACATTCAGTACTTC
TRBV6-1	few	TRBD1	TRBJ1-4	CASSGDRGRVGNEKLFF	TGTGCCAGCAGTGGGGACAGGGGGCGCGTCGGTAATGAAAAACTGTTTTTT
TRBV5-8	.	TRBD2	TRBJ2-3	CASSPLAGATDTQYF	TGTGCCAGCAGTCCCCTAGCGGGGGCCACAGATACGCAGTATTTT
TRBV5-4	.	TRBD1	TRBJ1-1	CASRPDRGSMNTEAFF	TGTGCCAGCAGGCCGGACAGGGGAAGCATGAACACTGAAGCTTTCTTT
TRBV21-1	.	.	TRBJ2-2	CAGRVRDRNTGELFF	TGTGCCGGCAGGGTTCGGGACAGGAACACCGGGGAGCTGTTTTTT
TRBV5-6	.	.	TRBJ1-3	CASSSGHLASGNTIYF	TGTGCCAGCAGCTCGGGACACTTAGCCTCTGGAAACACCATATATTTT
TRBV7-9	.	.	TRBJ2-3	CASSPASPYEDTQYF	TGTGCCAGCAGCCCCGCGAGCCCGTATGAAGATACGCAGTATTTT
TRBV4-3	.	.	TRBJ2-7	CASSQEEKAGEQYF	TGCGCCAGCAGCCAAGAAGAAAAGGCGGGGGAGCAGTACTTC
TRBV11-3	.	.	TRBJ2-2	CASSITTGMNTGELFF	TGTGCCAGCAGCATAACCACAGGGATGAACACCGGGGAGCTGTTTTTT
TRBV18	few	.	TRBJ1-1	CASSPLVNTEAFF	TGTGCCAGCTCACCACTAGTAAACACTGAAGCTTTCTTT
TRBV11-2	.	.	TRBJ2-1	CASSLRNPLNRGFF	TGTGCCAGCAGCTTACGGAACCCCTTGAATCGGGGGTTCTTC
TRBV9	once	TRBD1	TRBJ1-1	CASSVGQGGPEAFF	TGTGCCAGCAGCGTGGGACAGGGGGGTCCTGAAGCTTTCTTT
TRBV11-3	once	.	TRBJ2-1	CASSLRLTSWSSYNEQFF	TGTGCCAGCAGCTTACGCCTTACTAGCTGGAGCTCCTACAATGAGCAGTTCTTC
TRBV19	.	TRBD1	TRBJ1-1	CASTQDRDNTEAFF	TGTGCCAGTACCCAGGACAGGGACAACACTGAAGCTTTCTTT
TRBV7-8	.	.	TRBJ2-3	CASSPSVVADTQYF	TGTGCCAGCAGCCCCTCGGTGGTGGCAGATACGCAGTATTTT
TRBV29-1	.	TRBD1	TRBJ2-3	CSVEEEDRGTDTQYF	TGCAGCGTTGAAGAGGAGGACAGGGGCACAGATACGCAGTATTTT
TRBV7-7	.	TRBD1	TRBJ2-5	CASSPSPGQGEETQYF	TGTGCTAGCAGCCCCTCGCCGGGACAGGGTGAAGAGACCCAGTACTTC